These 8 T cell receptor beta chains originate from one sample sequenced in a study of blood T cells in healthy people across ages. PCR was performed a second time for roughly 7 to 11 cycles using a sample-barcoded 5' primer and a J-beta primer mix. In TCRdb, the 5' RACE reads were re-called with MiXCR into one record per CDR3 protein. The sample lists fewer than 1,000,000 distinct CDR3 sequences, under 55% seen once, with roughly 18% in the top ten. Sequenced sample: blood. All receptors come from a man between 60 and 70 years old in good health.

The V call is TRBV6-2 or TRBV6-3, the J call TRBJ2-4; D possibly corresponds to TRBD1 (5 bases). V was clipped by 2 bases and J by 1 base, with 9 bases between them. The CDR3 loop spans 15 amino acids. CDR1 and CDR2 (germline): MNHEY, SVGEGT. The CDR3 bases are TGTGCCAGCAGTTACCTTGGGGCGGCCAAAAACATTCAGTACTTC. Translation: CASSYLGAAKNIQYF.

The sample holds a few counts of this clonotype. This chain connects TRBV20-1 to TRBJ2-7, with 9 bases fitting TRBD2. This CDR3 is built from 14 residues. From germline, CDR1 is DFQATT and CDR2 SNEGSKA (reference sequence). The ends lost 5 bases at V and 2 bases at J; junction bases unmatched: 7. For the CDR3, the DNA is TGCAGTGCTGCTCTTAGCGGGGGCCCCTACGAGCAGTACTTC. Amino acid sequence: CSAALSGGPYEQYF.

The chain is built from TRBV6-4 and TRBJ2-2; D not resolved. The CDR3 extends over 14 amino acids. Germline V gene data show CDR1 as MRHNA and CDR2 as SNTAGT. V shed 7 bases and J shed 4 bases, with 13 bases lying between them. Here the CDR3 reads CASTPGPGTGELFF. Here the CDR3 DNA reads TGTGCCAGCACGCCGGGTCCGGGCACCGGGGAGCTGTTTTTT.

This chain uses TRBV7-2 with TRBJ2-7; D unresolved. CDR1 and CDR2 (germline): SGHTA, FQGNSA. This CDR3 is built from 13 residues. V dropped 6 bases and J dropped 7 bases, with 16 bases sitting between them. The CDR3 loop is CASSQKIRGEQYF. DNA for the CDR3: TGTGCCAGCAGTCAAAAAATCCGTGGGGAGCAGTACTTC.

This clonotype was counted between two and nine times. This sequence joins TRBV29-1 and TRBJ2-2; no firm D call. Trimming took off 6 bases at V and 5 bases at J, with 10 bases between the two ends. This CDR3 comprises 12 residues. The germline V gene has CDR1 SQVTM and CDR2 ANQGSEA. The CDR3 is CSVTVGTGELFF. CDR3 bases: TGCAGCGTCACAGTTGGGACCGGGGAGCTGTTTTTT.

This clonotype was seen only a few times. This sequence joins TRBV7-2 and TRBJ2-7; D unclear. CDR3 length: 13 amino acids. Trimming took off 0 bases at V and 4 bases at J, with 7 bases between the two ends. From germline, CDR1 is SGHTA and CDR2 FQGNSA. The CDR3 nucleotides read TGTGCCAGCAGCTTAGCGCAGGAATACGAGCAGTACTTC. Encoded protein: CASSLAQEYEQYF. The full variable domain, its missing parts supplied by reference TRBV7-2 and TRBJ2-7, is GAGVSQSPSNKVTEKGKDVELRCDPISGHTALYWYRQSLGQGLEFLIYFQGNSAPDKSGLPSDRFSAERTGGSVSTLTIQRTQQEDSAVYLCASSLAQEYEQYFGPGTRLTVT.

The rearrangement joins TRBV20-1 to TRBJ1-5, with D uncertain. This CDR3 is built from 11 residues. Germline V lookup: CDR1 DFQATT, CDR2 SNEGSKA (reference sequence). Trimming removed 4 bases from V and 7 bases from J, with 8 bases in between. The CDR3 DNA sequence: TGCAGTGCTAACAACGGCCAGCCCCAGCATTTT. Translation gives CSANNGQPQHF.

CDR3 nucleotide sequence: TGTGCCAGCAGCTTTTTATCGGCTGAAGCTTTCTTT. Amino acid sequence: CASSFLSAEAFF. V and J are TRBV7-2 and TRBJ1-1; the D is unclear. The CDR3 contains 12 residues. V was clipped by 3 bases and J by 6 bases, with 8 bases between them. Germline CDR1 and CDR2: SGHTA and FQGNSA.